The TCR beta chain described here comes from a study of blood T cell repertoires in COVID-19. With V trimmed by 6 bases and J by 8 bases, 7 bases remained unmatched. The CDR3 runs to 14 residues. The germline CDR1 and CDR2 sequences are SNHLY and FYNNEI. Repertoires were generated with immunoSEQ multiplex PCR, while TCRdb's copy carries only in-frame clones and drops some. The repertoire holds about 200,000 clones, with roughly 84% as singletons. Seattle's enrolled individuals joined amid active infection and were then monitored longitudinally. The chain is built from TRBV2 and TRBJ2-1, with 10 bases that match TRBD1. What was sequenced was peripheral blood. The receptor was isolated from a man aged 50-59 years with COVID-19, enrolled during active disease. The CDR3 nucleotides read TGTGCCAGCAGGTTGGGACAGGGGATTGATGAGCAGTTCTTC. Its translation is CASRLGQGIDEQFF.